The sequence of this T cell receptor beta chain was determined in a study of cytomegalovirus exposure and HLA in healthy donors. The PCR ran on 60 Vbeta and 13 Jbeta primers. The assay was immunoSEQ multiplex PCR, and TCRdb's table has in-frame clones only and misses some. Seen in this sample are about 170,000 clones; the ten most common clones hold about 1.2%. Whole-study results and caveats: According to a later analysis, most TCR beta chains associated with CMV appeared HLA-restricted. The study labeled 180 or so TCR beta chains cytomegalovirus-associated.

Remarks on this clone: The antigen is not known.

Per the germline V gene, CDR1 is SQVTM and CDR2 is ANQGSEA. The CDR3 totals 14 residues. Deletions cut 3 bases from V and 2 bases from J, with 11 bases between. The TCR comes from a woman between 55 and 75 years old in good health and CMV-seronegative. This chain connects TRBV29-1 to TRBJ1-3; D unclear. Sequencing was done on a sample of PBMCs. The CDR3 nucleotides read TGCAGCGTTGACCACCGACGGGCTGGAAACACCATATATTTT. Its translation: CSVDHRRAGNTIYF.